A selection of T cell receptor beta chains follows, all from one sample in a study of cytomegalovirus exposure and HLA in healthy donors. The repertoire was sequenced with immunoSEQ multiplex PCR; TCRdb's copy has only in-frame clones and lacks some. The table has about 130,000 clones, around 80% seen once; the top ten hold around 5%. Source material: PBMCs. Receptors originate from a man aged 25-45 years in good health. CDR3s include the opening cysteine and the closing phenylalanine or tryptophan. The D gene is left open where the match is weak. Rows give clone size only sometimes, using once, few, many, or a class for an expanded clone.

DNA: TGCGCCAGCAGCCAAAGGGACAGCTATGGCTACACCTTC
CDR3: CASSQRDSYGYTF
D: TRBD1
size: .
V: TRBV4-1
J: TRBJ1-2

DNA: TGTGCCAGCAGCTTGGTATCCCCTAGCGGGTGGGGCCCAGATACGCAGTATTTT
CDR3: CASSLVSPSGWGPDTQYF
D: TRBD2
size: .
V: TRBV5-4
J: TRBJ2-3

DNA: TGCGCCAGCAGCCAAGACCGCCCACTCGGGGATGGAATCAGGACAGGGGGCTACGAGCAGTACTTC
CDR3: CASSQDRPLGDGIRTGGYEQYF
D: TRBD1
size: once
V: TRBV4-3
J: TRBJ2-7

DNA: TGCGCCAGCAGGACTAGCGGGAGCACAGATACGCAGTATTTT
CDR3: CASRTSGSTDTQYF
D: TRBD2
size: .
V: TRBV10-1
J: TRBJ2-3

DNA: TGTGCCAGCAGCTTAACGGGAATAGCGGGCTACAATGAGCAGTTCTTC
CDR3: CASSLTGIAGYNEQFF
D: TRBD2
size: once
V: TRBV7-3
J: TRBJ2-1

DNA: TGTGCCAGCAGTGCCCGGACAGGGAATGAAAAACTGTTTTTT
CDR3: CASSARTGNEKLFF
D: TRBD1
size: few
V: TRBV13
J: TRBJ1-4

DNA: TGTGCCTGGAGGACCGGGGGGGAGACCCAGTACTTC
CDR3: CAWRTGGETQYF
D: TRBD2
size: once
V: TRBV30
J: TRBJ2-5

DNA: TGTGCCAGCTCACCACCGGGAGGGGAAGGCTACACCTTC
CDR3: CASSPPGGEGYTF
D: .
size: .
V: TRBV18
J: TRBJ1-2

DNA: TGTGCCAGCAGCAACCTAGAACAGGGGACGGGCGAGCAGTACTTC
CDR3: CASSNLEQGTGEQYF
D: TRBD1
size: .
V: TRBV6-5
J: TRBJ2-7

DNA: TGCGCCAGCAGCCTCGGGATAGTTGGCTCTGGGGCCAACGTCCTGACTTTC
CDR3: CASSLGIVGSGANVLTF
D: .
size: .
V: TRBV4-3
J: TRBJ2-6

DNA: TGTGCCAGCAGCTCACCCGACAGGGAGGACGAGCAGTACTTC
CDR3: CASSSPDREDEQYF
D: .
size: .
V: TRBV11-1
J: TRBJ2-7

DNA: TGTGCCCCCAGGGGGCGCCCCGGCATTCAGTACTTC
CDR3: CAPRGRPGIQYF
D: .
size: .
V: TRBV21-1
J: TRBJ2-4

DNA: TGCGCCAGCAGCCAAGAGGCCCCCCCCGGGACAAGGGGAAACACCATATATTTT
CDR3: CASSQEAPPGTRGNTIYF
D: .
size: .
V: TRBV4-3
J: TRBJ1-3

DNA: TGTGCCAGCAGTTTTTACCAGTACAAGTTCTTC
CDR3: CASSFYQYKFF
D: .
size: once
V: TRBV28
J: TRBJ2-1